The following is a T cell receptor beta chain sequence with its context. The data are from a study of blood T cell repertoires in COVID-19. Original handling: Researchers report that nucleated cell counts were estimated from reference gene primer amplification. Profiling relied on immunoSEQ multiplex PCR, and the TCRdb table lists in-frame clones only, not all of them. V, J and clone size are taken as reported in that table, and D and trimming were inferred from the DNA itself. The repertoire consists of roughly 100,000 clones, with roughly nine tenths occurring once and the leading ten covering 5% to 7.5%. The germline gives CDR1 GTSNPN, CDR2 SVGIG (reference sequence). V lost 5 bases and J lost 3; bases outside the gene matches: 5. The CDR3 loop spans 13 amino acids.

This clonotype was sampled from a human donor in a cohort sampled during active COVID-19. This rearrangement joins TRBV30 to TRBJ1-2; 8 positions agree with TRBD1. Sequencing was performed on peripheral blood. CDR3 sequence (DNA): TGTGCCTGGGGGGACAGGCTTGACTATGGCTACACCTTC. Its protein product is CAWGDRLDYGYTF.